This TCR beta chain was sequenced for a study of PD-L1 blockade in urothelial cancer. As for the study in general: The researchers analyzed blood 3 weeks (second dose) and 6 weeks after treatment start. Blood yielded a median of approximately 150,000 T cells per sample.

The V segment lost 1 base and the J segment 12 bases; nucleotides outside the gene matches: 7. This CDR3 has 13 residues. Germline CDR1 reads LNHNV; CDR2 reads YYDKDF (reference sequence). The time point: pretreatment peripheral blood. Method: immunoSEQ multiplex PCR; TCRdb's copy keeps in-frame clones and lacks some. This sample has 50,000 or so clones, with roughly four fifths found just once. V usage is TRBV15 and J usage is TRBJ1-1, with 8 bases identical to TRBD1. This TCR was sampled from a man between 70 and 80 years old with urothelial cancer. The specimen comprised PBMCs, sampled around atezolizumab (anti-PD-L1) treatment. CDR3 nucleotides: TGTGCCACCAGCAGAGGCCCGACAGGGGTAACTTTCTTT. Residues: CATSRGPTGVTFF.